A selection of T cell receptor beta chains follows, all from one sample in a study of T cells in Graves' hyperthyroidism and ophthalmopathy. One entry per CDR3 protein results from TCRdb running MiXCR on the multiplex PCR reads. Altogether about 520,000 distinct CDR3 sequences are present, approximately 24% being singletons, with the ten largest covering 10% to 12%. What was sequenced was blood. These receptors came from a woman aged 25 to 39 with Graves' ophthalmopathy. CDR3s include the opening cysteine and the closing phenylalanine or tryptophan. A D gene is named only where the DNA matches it firmly. Rows may omit the clone size; those that give it use once, few, many or a size class.

d_gene,len,v_gene,abundance,j_gene,CDR3nt,CDR3aa
.,13,TRBV28,many,TRBJ1-2,TGTGCCAGCATGGGGGTAACTGACTATGGCTACACCTTC,CASMGVTDYGYTF
.,18,TRBV28,once,TRBJ1-2,TGTGCCAGCAGTTACCCCACCCCAACAGACACAGCTAACTATGGCTACACCTTC,CASSYPTPTDTANYGYTF
.,12,TRBV6-1,.,TRBJ2-3,TGTGCCTCTAATAGGGTGGCAGATACGCAGTATTTT,CASNRVADTQYF
.,12,TRBV6-1,.,TRBJ2-7,TGTGCCACCCGGACAGATTCCTACGAGCAGTACTTC,CATRTDSYEQYF
.,12,TRBV30,.,TRBJ1-2,TGTGCCTGGAGTTTGGACGGATATGGCTACACCTTC,CAWSLDGYGYTF
.,14,TRBV11-2,.,TRBJ2-7,TGTGCCAGCAGTTCCCCCCATCGAAGACACGAGCAGTACTTC,CASSSPHRRHEQYF
.,14,TRBV6-1,.,TRBJ2-7,TGTGCCAGCAGGACAGCTGGGATCTCCTACGAGCAGTACTTC,CASRTAGISYEQYF
TRBD2,19,TRBV4-2,many,TRBJ2-5,TGTGCCAGCAGCCAAGGAGTCCCACTAGCGGGGGGGCGACCAGAGACCCAGTACTTC,CASSQGVPLAGGRPETQYF
.,13,TRBV12-3/TRBV12-4,.,TRBJ2-7,TGTGCCAGCAGTTCAGACAGGTCTGGTGAGCAGTACTTC,CASSSDRSGEQYF
.,12,TRBV6-2/TRBV6-3,many,TRBJ2-6,TGTGCCAGCAGTACCTCGACAGGTCCCCTGACTTTC,CASSTSTGPLTF
TRBD1,12,TRBV20-1,.,TRBJ2-5,TGCAGAACAGGGGGCAGGCAAGAGACCCAGTACTTC,CRTGGRQETQYF
.,13,TRBV7-3,.,TRBJ2-3,TGTGCCAGCAGATCCGGGGGATCAGATACGCAGTATTTT,CASRSGGSDTQYF
.,13,TRBV6-1,few,TRBJ1-1,TGTGCCAGCAGCGAAAGGGAGAGCGCTGAAGCTTTCTTT,CASSERESAEAFF
TRBD1,15,TRBV13,many,TRBJ2-4,TGTGCCAGCAGCTCGGACAGGGAAGCCAAAAACATTCAGTACTTC,CASSSDREAKNIQYF
.,14,TRBV7-8,.,TRBJ1-2,TGTGCCAGCAGCTTAACGATAGGCTCCTATGGTTACACCTTC,CASSLTIGSYGYTF
TRBD2,13,TRBV29-1,.,TRBJ2-5,TGCAGCGTTTCTGCGGGGGGCGGAGAGACCCAGTACTTC,CSVSAGGGETQYF
TRBD1,15,TRBV10-3,many,TRBJ1-5,TGTGCCATCAGTGTCACAGGGGGCAGAAATCAGCCCCAGCATTTT,CAISVTGGRNQPQHF
.,12,TRBV28,.,TRBJ1-2,TGTGCCATTCTAGCCCCTAACTATGGCTACACCTTC,CAILAPNYGYTF
.,15,TRBV28,.,TRBJ1-2,TGTGCCAGCAGTGAACCGGGACATTCAGTCTATGGCTACACCTTC,CASSEPGHSVYGYTF
.,15,TRBV6-2/TRBV6-3,many,TRBJ1-5,TGTGCCAGCAGCCCTCCATGGAGGAGCAATCAGCCCCAGCATTTT,CASSPPWRSNQPQHF